The 22 T cell receptor beta chains given below trace back to one sample, sequenced in a study of cytotoxic CD8 clonotypes in ibrutinib-treated CLL. This table comes from immunoSEQ multiplex PCR, and its TCRdb copy is limited to in-frame clones, with some not included. This sample yields about 310,000 clones, of which around four fifths are seen a single time; over 5% belongs to the top ten. The sample was PBMCs, taken before ibrutinib treatment. The receptor set was obtained from a human donor with chronic lymphocytic leukemia.

The genes are TRBV5-4 and TRBJ2-1; TRBD2 matches at 7 bases. The CDR3 length is 19 residues. Germline trimming cut 4 bases from V and 4 bases from J; bases unmatched to any gene: 20. Germline CDR1 is SGHNT and CDR2 is YYREEE (reference sequence). As DNA, the CDR3 is TGTGCCAGCAGCCTCCGGAGAGGGACTACCCTTTTCGGTTACAATGAGCAGTTCTTC. Amino acid sequence: CASSLRRGTTLFGYNEQFF.

The chain combines TRBV2 with TRBJ1-2; 8 positions agree with TRBD1. Germline V gene lookup returns CDR1 SNHLY and CDR2 FYNNEI. There are 11 residues in the CDR3. J gave up 7 bases and V 9 bases, and 4 bases lay outside the gene matches. The CDR3 DNA is TGTGCCAGTATGACAGGGGTTGGCTACACCTTC. Its translation: CASMTGVGYTF.

The chain combines TRBV15 with TRBJ2-3; 11 bases agree with TRBD2. The CDR3 has 17 residues. Germline loops: CDR1 LNHNV, CDR2 YYDKDF (reference sequence). V lost 1 base and J lost 2; bases outside the gene matches: 5. In nucleotides, the CDR3 is TGTGCCACCAGCAGAGGTTTAGCGGGAGGGTACACAGATACGCAGTATTTT. Translating it yields CATSRGLAGGYTDTQYF.

This clone turned up a few times. V and J are TRBV11-2 and TRBJ2-7; D unresolved. V was shortened by 0 bases and J by 4 bases, with 16 bases between the two germline ends. CDR3 length: 16 residues. Germline-derived CDR1 and CDR2 are SGHAT and FQNNGV. CDR3 region: CASSLDLVKPGYEQYF. The CDR3 coding sequence is TGTGCCAGCAGCTTAGATCTCGTCAAACCTGGTTACGAGCAGTACTTC.

This clone was seen only a few times. The rearrangement uses TRBV5-1 and TRBJ2-5; 8 nucleotides agree with TRBD1. The V segment lost 3 bases and the J segment 1 base; nucleotides outside the gene matches: 8. Germline CDR1 and CDR2: SGHRS and YFSETQ. CDR3 length: 16 residues. CDR3 loop: CASSSPPGTGQETQYF. The CDR3 bases are TGCGCCAGCAGCTCCCCGCCCGGGACAGGCCAAGAGACCCAGTACTTC.

The V and J genes are TRBV27 and TRBJ2-3, with 7 bases lining up with TRBD2. With 6 bases clipped from V and 2 bases from J, the junction kept 5 bases outside the gene matches. Germline V CDR1 and CDR2: MNHEY, SMNVEV (reference sequence). The CDR3 sequence is 14 residues long. The DNA of the CDR3 is TGTGCCAGCAGCCCGGGACTACTCACAGATACGCAGTATTTT. This gives the protein CASSPGLLTDTQYF.

The chain couples TRBV5-4 to TRBJ1-2; D not resolved. CDR3 length equals 15 residues. V was pared by 4 bases and J by 2 bases, with 15 bases between. CDR1 is SGHNT and CDR2 is YYREEE in the germline V gene (reference sequence). The CDR3 region is CASSHAAGSNYGYTF. In DNA, the CDR3 is TGTGCCAGCAGCCATGCGGCGGGGTCAAACTATGGCTACACCTTC.

CDR3 nucleotide sequence: TGTGTCAGAAGCTTAGTGGTCCCGGGACAGGATTCAAACTATGGCTACACCTTC. Its translation is CVRSLVVPGQDSNYGYTF. The chain joins TRBV7-5 to TRBJ1-2; TRBD1, the D gene given by the table, was not confirmed from the DNA. TRBV7-5 is marked as a pseudogene. The CDR3 is 18 amino acids.

This sequence joins TRBV7-2 and TRBJ2-1, with TRBD2 matching over 7 bases. This CDR3 spans 19 amino acids. V trimming: 3 bases; J trimming: 1 base; junction bases outside the gene matches: 15. Germline V gene sequence: CDR1 SGHTA, CDR2 FQGNSA. The CDR3 coding sequence is TGTGCCAGCAGCTTCCCAAGCGGGAATTTGTTGGCTTCCTACAATGAGCAGTTCTTC. Translated: CASSFPSGNLLASYNEQFF.

This clone was seen just once. This chain connects TRBV7-2 to TRBJ2-1, with D perhaps matching TRBD1 or TRBD2 (6 bases each). The CDR3 sequence is 17 residues long. The germline V gene has CDR1 SGHTA and CDR2 FQGNSA. The V end was cut by 5 bases, the J end by 6 bases, with 23 bases between. This CDR3 is CASSGDLTGGRGNEQFF. In nucleotides, the CDR3 is TGTGCCAGCAGCGGGGACCTCACTGGGGGGCGAGGCAATGAGCAGTTCTTC.

This clone was observed a single time. The chain is built from TRBV6-5 and TRBJ2-3; D remains unclear. Germline V gene lookup returns CDR1 MNHEY and CDR2 SVGAGI. The CDR3 totals 14 residues. The V end was cut by 2 bases, the J end by 3 bases, with 9 bases between. CDR3 amino acids: CASSYVLGTDTQYF. In DNA, the CDR3 is TGTGCCAGCAGTTACGTCTTAGGGACAGATACGCAGTATTTT.

The chain carries TRBV5-1 and TRBJ2-1; D is perhaps TRBD1 or TRBD2 (5 bases each). There are 15 residues in the CDR3. Germline CDR1 SGHRS, CDR2 YFSETQ. Trimming removed 3 bases at V and 8 bases at J, with 18 bases between. The CDR3 here is CASSSPGASFDEQFF. CDR3 bases: TGCGCCAGCAGCTCACCCGGGGCTAGCTTCGATGAGCAGTTCTTC.

V is TRBV6-1 and J is TRBJ2-2, with 9 bases identical to TRBD1. In germline, CDR1 is MNHNS, CDR2 SASEGT. The CDR3 contains 15 residues. After removal of 6 bases from V and 4 bases from J, the junction contained 6 bases not matched to a gene. Written as DNA, the CDR3 is TGTGCCAGCAGACCCAACAGGGGGCCCACCGGGGAGCTGTTTTTT. Amino acid sequence: CASRPNRGPTGELFF.

This rearrangement joins TRBV6-6 to TRBJ2-7, with a possible D match to TRBD1 (6 bases). Germline assignment: CDR1 MNHNY and CDR2 SVGAGI (reference sequence). Trimming took 2 bases from V and 6 from J, leaving 11 bases between them. This CDR3 region has 13 residues. In DNA form, the CDR3 reads TGTGCCAGCAGTTACGACAGGCGCAGCGAGCAGTACTTC. Translated, it gives CASSYDRRSEQYF.

V and J are TRBV6-1 and TRBJ2-3; 9 bases line up with TRBD1. J was trimmed by 4 bases and V by 5 bases; bases with no gene match: 7. Germline lookup yields CDR1 MNHNS and CDR2 SASEGT. CDR3 length: 15 residues. The CDR3: CASSHNRGLADTQYF. The CDR3 DNA reads TGTGCCAGCAGTCATAACAGGGGGCTTGCAGATACGCAGTATTTT.

This clone was recorded only once. The chain couples TRBV5-4 to TRBJ2-7; no clear D gene. Germline CDR1 is SGHNT and CDR2 is YYREEE (reference sequence). Trimming left V 4 bases short and J 0 bases short, with 14 bases between. This CDR3 has 15 amino acids. CDR3 sequence reads: CASSPKVGISYEQYF. The CDR3 DNA follows: TGTGCCAGCAGCCCCAAGGTCGGAATCTCCTACGAGCAGTACTTC.

This rearrangement joins TRBV10-2 to TRBJ2-3; D remains ambiguous. The germline V and J ends were trimmed by 5 bases and 4 bases, with 16 bases remaining between them. The CDR3 spans 15 residues. Germline CDR1 and CDR2: WSHSY and SAAADI. CDR3 coding DNA: TGCGCCAGCAGTCGACCCTCCCAAGGCGCAGATACGCAGTATTTT. Its protein is CASSRPSQGADTQYF.

A few counts support this clone. The chain uses TRBV2 and TRBJ1-5; 7 bases map to TRBD1. Germline assignment: CDR1 SNHLY and CDR2 FYNNEI. Trimming took 2 bases from V and 9 from J; bases not matched to a gene: 7. This CDR3 is 14 amino acids long. The DNA for the CDR3 is TGTGCCAGCAGTGAATACACAGGGGTTCGGCCCCAGCATTTT. Residues: CASSEYTGVRPQHF.

The chain has TRBV20-1 and TRBJ2-2; the D is unclear. The CDR3 is 10 amino acids. Trimming cost V 3 bases and J 8 bases, with 4 bases left between them. Per germline, CDR1 DFQATT and CDR2 SNEGSKA (reference sequence). This CDR3 is CSARAGELFF. The CDR3 DNA sequence: TGCAGTGCTAGGGCTGGGGAGCTGTTTTTT.

In this sample, this clone turned up a few times. The chain uses TRBV4-2 and TRBJ2-3; 9 bases line up with TRBD2. V shed 2 bases and J 8 bases; nucleotides not matched to a gene: 11. Germline-derived CDR1 and CDR2 are LGHNA and YNFKEQ. The CDR3 is 16 residues long. In DNA, the CDR3 is TGTGCCAGCAGCCAATGGGCCGGGACTAGCTGGGGTACGCAGTATTTT. Translated: CASSQWAGTSWGTQYF.

This sequence joins TRBV5-6 and TRBJ2-3; a possible D gene is TRBD2 (6 bases). V lost 1 base and J 1 base, leaving 13 bases between the germline ends. The CDR3 has 16 amino acids. Germline CDR1 reads SGHDT; CDR2 reads YYEEEE. CDR3 nucleotide sequence: TGTGCCAGCAGCTTGCTCCTAGCGTTTGGCACAGATACGCAGTATTTT. Translation: CASSLLLAFGTDTQYF. Variable domain in full (rest from reference TRBV5-6 and TRBJ2-3): DAGVTQSPTHLIKTRGQQVTLRCSPKSGHDTVSWYQQALGQGPQFIFQYYEEEERQRGNFPDRFSGHQFPNYSSELNVNALLLGDSALYLCASSLLLAFGTDTQYFGPGTRLTVL.

The genes are TRBV7-2 and TRBJ2-1, with 9 bases matching TRBD2. Germline CDR1 SGHTA, CDR2 FQGNSA. This CDR3 has 16 amino acids. V trimming: 1 base; J trimming: 6 bases; junction bases outside the gene matches: 7. Here the CDR3 DNA reads TGTGCCAGCAGCTTAGGGCGGGAGGGCCAATCCAATGAGCAGTTCTTC. Amino acid sequence: CASSLGREGQSNEQFF. Full variable domain (missing parts from reference TRBV7-2 and TRBJ2-1): GAGVSQSPSNKVTEKGKDVELRCDPISGHTALYWYRQSLGQGLEFLIYFQGNSAPDKSGLPSDRFSAERTGGSVSTLTIQRTQQEDSAVYLCASSLGREGQSNEQFFGPGTRLTVL.